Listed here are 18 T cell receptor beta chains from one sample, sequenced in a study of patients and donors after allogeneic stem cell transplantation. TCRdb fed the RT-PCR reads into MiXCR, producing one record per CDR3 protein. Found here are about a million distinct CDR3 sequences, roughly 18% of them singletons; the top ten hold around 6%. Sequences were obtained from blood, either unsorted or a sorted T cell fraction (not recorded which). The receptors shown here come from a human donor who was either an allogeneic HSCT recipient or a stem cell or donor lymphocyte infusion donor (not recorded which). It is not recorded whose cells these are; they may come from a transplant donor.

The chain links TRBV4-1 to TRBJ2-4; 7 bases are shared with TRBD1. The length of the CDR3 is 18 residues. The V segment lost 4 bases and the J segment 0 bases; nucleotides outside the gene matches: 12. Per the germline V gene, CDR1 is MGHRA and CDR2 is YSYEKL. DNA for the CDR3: TGCGCCAGCAGCCCGGGGACAGCCTTCGGACCAGCCAAAAACATTCAGTACTTC. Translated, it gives CASSPGTAFGPAKNIQYF.

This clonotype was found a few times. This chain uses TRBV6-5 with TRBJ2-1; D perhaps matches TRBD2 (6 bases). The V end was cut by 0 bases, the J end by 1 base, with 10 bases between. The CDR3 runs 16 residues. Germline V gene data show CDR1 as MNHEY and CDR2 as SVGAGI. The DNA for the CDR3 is TGTGCCAGCAGTTACTCGTTCGCGGGGTCCTACAATGAGCAGTTCTTC. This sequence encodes CASSYSFAGSYNEQFF.

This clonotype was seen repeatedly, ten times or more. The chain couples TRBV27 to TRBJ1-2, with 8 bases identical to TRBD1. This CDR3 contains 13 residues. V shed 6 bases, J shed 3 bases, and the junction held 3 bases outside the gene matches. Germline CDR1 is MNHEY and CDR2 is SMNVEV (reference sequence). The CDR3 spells CASSPQGDYGYTF. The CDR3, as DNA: TGTGCCAGCAGCCCACAGGGGGACTATGGCTACACCTTC.

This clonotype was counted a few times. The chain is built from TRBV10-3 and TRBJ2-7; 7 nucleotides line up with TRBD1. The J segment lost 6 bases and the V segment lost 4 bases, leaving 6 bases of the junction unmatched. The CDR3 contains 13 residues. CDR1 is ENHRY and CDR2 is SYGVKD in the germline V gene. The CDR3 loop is CAISGQGGFEQYF. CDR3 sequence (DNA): TGTGCCATCAGTGGACAGGGCGGTTTCGAGCAGTACTTC.

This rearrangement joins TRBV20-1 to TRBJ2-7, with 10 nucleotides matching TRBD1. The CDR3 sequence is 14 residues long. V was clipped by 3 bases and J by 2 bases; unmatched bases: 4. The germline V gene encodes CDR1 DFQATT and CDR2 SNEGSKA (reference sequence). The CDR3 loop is CSASPGTGAYEQYF. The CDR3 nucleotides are TGCAGTGCTAGCCCCGGGACAGGGGCCTACGAGCAGTACTTC.

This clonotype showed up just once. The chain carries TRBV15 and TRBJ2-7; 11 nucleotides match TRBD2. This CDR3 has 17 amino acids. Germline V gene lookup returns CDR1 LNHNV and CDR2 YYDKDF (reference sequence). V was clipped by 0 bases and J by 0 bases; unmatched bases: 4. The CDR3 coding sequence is TGTGCCACCAGCAGAGATCGGCTAGCGGGGGGCTCCTACGAGCAGTACTTC. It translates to CATSRDRLAGGSYEQYF.

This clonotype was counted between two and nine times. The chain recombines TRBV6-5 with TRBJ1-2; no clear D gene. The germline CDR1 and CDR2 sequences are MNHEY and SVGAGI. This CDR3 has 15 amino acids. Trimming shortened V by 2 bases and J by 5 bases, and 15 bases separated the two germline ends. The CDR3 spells CASSYGPRADYGYTF. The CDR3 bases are TGTGCCAGCAGTTACGGGCCACGGGCGGATTATGGCTACACCTTC.

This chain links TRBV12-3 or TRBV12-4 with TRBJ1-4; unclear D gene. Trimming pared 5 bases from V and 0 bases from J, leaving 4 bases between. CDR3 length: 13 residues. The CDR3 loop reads CASSPSTNEKLFF. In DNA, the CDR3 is TGTGCCAGCAGTCCCTCAACTAATGAAAAACTGTTTTTT.

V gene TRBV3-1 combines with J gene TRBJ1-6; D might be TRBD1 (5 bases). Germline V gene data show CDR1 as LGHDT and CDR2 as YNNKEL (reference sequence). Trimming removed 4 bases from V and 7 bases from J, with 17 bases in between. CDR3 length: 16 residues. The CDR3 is CASSPFSWGFNSPLHF. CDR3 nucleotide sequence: TGTGCCAGCAGCCCCTTCTCTTGGGGGTTCAATTCACCCCTCCACTTT.

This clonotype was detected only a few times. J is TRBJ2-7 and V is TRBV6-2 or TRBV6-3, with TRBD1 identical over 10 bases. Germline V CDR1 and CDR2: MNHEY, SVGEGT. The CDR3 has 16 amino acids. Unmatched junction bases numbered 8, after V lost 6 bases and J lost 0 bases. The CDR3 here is CASSRRGQGFSYEQYF. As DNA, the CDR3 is TGTGCCAGCAGCCGTCGGGGACAGGGGTTCTCCTACGAGCAGTACTTC.

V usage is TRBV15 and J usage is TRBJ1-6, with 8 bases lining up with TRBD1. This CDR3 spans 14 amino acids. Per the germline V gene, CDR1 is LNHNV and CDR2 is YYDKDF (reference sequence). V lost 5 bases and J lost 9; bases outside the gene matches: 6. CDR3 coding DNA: TGTGCCACCAGCCCCGACAGGGGAGTTTCACCCCTCCACTTT. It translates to CATSPDRGVSPLHF. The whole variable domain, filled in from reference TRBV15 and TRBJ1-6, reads DAMVIQNPRYQVTQFGKPVTLSCSQTLNHNVMYWYQQKSSQAPKLLFHYYDKDFNNEADTPDNFQSRRPNTSFCFLDIRSPGLGDTAMYLCATSPDRGVSPLHFGNGTRLTVT.

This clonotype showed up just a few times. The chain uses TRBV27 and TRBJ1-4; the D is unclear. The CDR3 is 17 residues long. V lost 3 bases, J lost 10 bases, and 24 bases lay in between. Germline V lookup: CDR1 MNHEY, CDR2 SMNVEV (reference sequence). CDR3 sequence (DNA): TGTGCCAGCAGTTTCAATCCCCAGCGGGCTAGGTTCGGAAAACTGTTTTTT. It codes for CASSFNPQRARFGKLFF.

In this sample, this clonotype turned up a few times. The CDR3 reads CASSLASETYEQYF. The CDR3 DNA reads TGTGCCAGCAGTTTAGCTAGTGAAACCTACGAGCAGTACTTC. This chain links TRBV27 with TRBJ2-7, with D hard to call. In germline, CDR1 is MNHEY, CDR2 SMNVEV (reference sequence). This CDR3 is built from 14 residues. V dropped 2 bases and J dropped 2 bases, with 10 bases sitting between them.

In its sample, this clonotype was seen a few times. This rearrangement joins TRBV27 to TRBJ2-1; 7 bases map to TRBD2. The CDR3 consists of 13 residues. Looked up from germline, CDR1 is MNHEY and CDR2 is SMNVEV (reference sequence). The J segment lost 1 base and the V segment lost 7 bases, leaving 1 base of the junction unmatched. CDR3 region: CASTSGSYNEQFF. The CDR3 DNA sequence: TGTGCCAGCACTAGCGGTTCCTACAATGAGCAGTTCTTC.

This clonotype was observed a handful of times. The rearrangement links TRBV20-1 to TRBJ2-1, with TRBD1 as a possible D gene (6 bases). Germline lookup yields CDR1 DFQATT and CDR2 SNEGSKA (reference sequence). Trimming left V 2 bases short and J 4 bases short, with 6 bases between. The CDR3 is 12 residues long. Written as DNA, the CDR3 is TGCAGTGCTAGAAGGGGGTACAATGAGCAGTTCTTC. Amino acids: CSARRGYNEQFF.

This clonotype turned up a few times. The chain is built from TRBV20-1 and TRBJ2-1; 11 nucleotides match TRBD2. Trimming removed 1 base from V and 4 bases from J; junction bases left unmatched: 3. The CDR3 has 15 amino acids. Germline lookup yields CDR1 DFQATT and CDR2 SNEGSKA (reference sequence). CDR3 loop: CSARGLAGNYNEQFF. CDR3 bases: TGCAGTGCTAGAGGACTAGCGGGGAATTACAATGAGCAGTTCTTC.

The chain's CDR3 is CASSTEETQYF. DNA for the CDR3: TGCGCCAGCAGCACCGAAGAGACCCAGTACTTC. The V gene is TRBV5-1, the J gene TRBJ2-5; D not resolved. Per germline, CDR1 SGHRS and CDR2 YFSETQ. The length of the CDR3 is 11 residues. The V gene lost 4 bases and the J gene lost 3 bases, with 4 bases spanning the gap.

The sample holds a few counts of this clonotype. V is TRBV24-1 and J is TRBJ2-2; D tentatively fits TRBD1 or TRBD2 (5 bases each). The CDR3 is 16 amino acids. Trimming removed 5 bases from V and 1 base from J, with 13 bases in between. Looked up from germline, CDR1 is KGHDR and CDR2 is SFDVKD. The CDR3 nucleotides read TGTGCCACCAGTGTATCCCGGGACGGGAACACCGGGGAGCTGTTTTTT. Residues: CATSVSRDGNTGELFF.